The clone carrying this T cell receptor beta chain was seen only a few times. After removal of 0 bases from V and 9 bases from J, the junction contained 4 bases not matched to a gene. Germline V gene sequence: CDR1 SGHAT, CDR2 FQNNGV. The CDR3 sequence is 13 residues long. This entry comes from a study of CD8+ T cells in alopecia areata. The wider study: Treated patients' severity was scored by percentage of affected scalp area.

Described treatment: oral pan-JAK inhibitor, 5-10 mg twice daily. Following extraction, RNA underwent reverse transcription to cDNA, which served as the sequencing template. TCRdb's table, derived via immunoSEQ multiplex PCR, lists solely in-frame clones and lacks some. The table records over 150,000 clones, 55% to 75% of them present only once. The chain joins TRBV11-2 to TRBJ2-5; TRBD2 matches 7 bases. This material consisted of CD4+ T cells sorted from blood, taken at week 24, from a patient treated with tofacitinib. The receptor was isolated from a human donor with alopecia areata. The CDR3: CASSLESAGAQYF. The CDR3 DNA follows: TGTGCCAGCAGCTTAGAGTCCGCGGGGGCCCAGTACTTC.